This T cell receptor beta chain was sequenced during a study of cytomegalovirus exposure and HLA in healthy donors. Use of 60 Vbeta and 13 Jbeta primers characterized the PCR. The protocol was immunoSEQ multiplex PCR, while the TCRdb copy is restricted to in-frame clones and leaves out a portion. The sample holds approximately 180,000 clones; 9.5% to 15% are singletons and the top ten take 7.8%. This clone was seen only a few times. Sequencing was done on a sample of PBMCs. This receptor was identified in a man in his fifties or sixties in good health and CMV-seropositive.

The DNA of the CDR3 is TGTGCCAGCAGCTTGGCCCAGGGGGTTTACGAGCAGTACTTC. This translates into CASSLAQGVYEQYF. The chain combines TRBV5-4 with TRBJ2-7; TRBD1 agrees at 7 bases. V shed 0 bases and J 4 bases; nucleotides not matched to a gene: 4. Germline assignment: CDR1 SGHNT and CDR2 YYREEE (reference sequence). The CDR3 sequence is 14 residues long.